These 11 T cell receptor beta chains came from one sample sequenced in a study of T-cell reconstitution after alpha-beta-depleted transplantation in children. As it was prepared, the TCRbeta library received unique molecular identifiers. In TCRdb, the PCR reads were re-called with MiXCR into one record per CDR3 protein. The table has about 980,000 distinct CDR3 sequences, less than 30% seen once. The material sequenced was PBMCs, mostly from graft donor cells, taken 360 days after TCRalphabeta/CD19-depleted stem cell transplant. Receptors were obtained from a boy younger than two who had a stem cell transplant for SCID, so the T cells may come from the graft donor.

The CDR3 DNA reads as TGTGCCAGCAGCTTACAGGGACTTTCCGAGCAGTACTTC. This gives the protein CASSLQGLSEQYF. The chain has TRBV7-9 and TRBJ2-7; maybe TRBD2 (6 bases). The CDR3 is 13 residues long. V gave up 2 bases and J gave up 6 bases, with 11 bases separating them. From germline, CDR1 is SEHNR and CDR2 FQNEAQ (reference sequence).

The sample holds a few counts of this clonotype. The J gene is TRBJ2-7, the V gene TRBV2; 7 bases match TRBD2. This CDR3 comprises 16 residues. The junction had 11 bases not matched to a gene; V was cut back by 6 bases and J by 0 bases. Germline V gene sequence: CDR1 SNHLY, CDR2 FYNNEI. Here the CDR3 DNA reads TGTGCCAGCAGAAACCGGGACTATCGACTCTCCTACGAGCAGTACTTC. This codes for CASRNRDYRLSYEQYF.

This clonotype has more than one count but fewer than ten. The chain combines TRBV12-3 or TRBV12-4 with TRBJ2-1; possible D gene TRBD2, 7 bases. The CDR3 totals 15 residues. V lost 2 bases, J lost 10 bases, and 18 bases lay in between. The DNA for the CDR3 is TGTGCCAGCAGTTTAAGGGGGGGGGACCGGAGAGAGCAGTTCTTC. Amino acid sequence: CASSLRGGDRREQFF.

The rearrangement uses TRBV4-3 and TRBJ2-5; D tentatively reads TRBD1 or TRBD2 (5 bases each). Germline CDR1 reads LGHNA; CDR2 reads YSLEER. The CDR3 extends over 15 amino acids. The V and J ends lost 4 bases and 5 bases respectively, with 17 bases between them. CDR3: CASSLLPGPGETQYF. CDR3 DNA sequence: TGCGCCAGCAGCCTTCTACCAGGGCCGGGGGAGACCCAGTACTTC.

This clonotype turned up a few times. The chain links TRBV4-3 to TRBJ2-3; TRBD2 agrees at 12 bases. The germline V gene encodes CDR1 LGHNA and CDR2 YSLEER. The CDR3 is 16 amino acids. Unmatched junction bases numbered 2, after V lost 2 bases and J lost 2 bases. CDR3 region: CASSQTSGGHTDTQYF. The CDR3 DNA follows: TGCGCCAGCAGCCAAACTAGCGGGGGGCACACAGATACGCAGTATTTT.

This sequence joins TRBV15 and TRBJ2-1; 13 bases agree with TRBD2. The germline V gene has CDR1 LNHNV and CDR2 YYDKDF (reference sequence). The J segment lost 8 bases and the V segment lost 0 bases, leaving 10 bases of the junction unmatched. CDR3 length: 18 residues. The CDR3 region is CATSREQSLAGGHDEQFF. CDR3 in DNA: TGTGCCACCAGCAGAGAACAATCACTAGCGGGGGGGCACGATGAGCAGTTCTTC.

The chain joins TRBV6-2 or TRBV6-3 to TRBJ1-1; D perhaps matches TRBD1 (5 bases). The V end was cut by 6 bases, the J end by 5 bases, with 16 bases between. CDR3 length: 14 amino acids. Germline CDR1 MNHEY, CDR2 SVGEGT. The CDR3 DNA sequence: TGTGCCAGCAGCCCTATTCAGGGATGGACTGAAGCTTTCTTT. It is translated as CASSPIQGWTEAFF.

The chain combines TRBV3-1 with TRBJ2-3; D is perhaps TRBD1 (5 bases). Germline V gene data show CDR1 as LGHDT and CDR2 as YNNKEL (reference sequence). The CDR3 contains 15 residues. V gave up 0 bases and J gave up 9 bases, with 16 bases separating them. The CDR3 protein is CASSQDPSPAGTQYF. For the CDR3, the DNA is TGTGCCAGCAGCCAAGATCCGAGTCCGGCAGGGACGCAGTATTTT.

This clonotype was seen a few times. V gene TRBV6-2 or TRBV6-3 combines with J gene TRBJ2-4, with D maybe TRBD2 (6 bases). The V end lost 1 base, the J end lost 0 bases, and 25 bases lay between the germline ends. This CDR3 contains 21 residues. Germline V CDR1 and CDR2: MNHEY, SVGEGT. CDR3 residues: CASSYLPDGGVYFLAKNIQYF. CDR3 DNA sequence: TGTGCCAGCAGTTACTTGCCGGATGGCGGGGTGTACTTTCTAGCCAAAAACATTCAGTACTTC.

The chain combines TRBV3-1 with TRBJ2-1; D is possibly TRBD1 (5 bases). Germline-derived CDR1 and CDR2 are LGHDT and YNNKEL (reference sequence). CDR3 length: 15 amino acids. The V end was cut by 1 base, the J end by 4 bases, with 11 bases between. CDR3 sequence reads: CASSQGRTRYNEQFF. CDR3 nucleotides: TGTGCCAGCAGCCAAGGCAGGACAAGGTACAATGAGCAGTTCTTC.

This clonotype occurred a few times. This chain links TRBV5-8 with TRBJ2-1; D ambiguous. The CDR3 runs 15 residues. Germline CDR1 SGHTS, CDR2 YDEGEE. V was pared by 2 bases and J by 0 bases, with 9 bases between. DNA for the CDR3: TGTGCCAGCAGCTTTCTAGGACGCTCCTACAATGAGCAGTTCTTC. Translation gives CASSFLGRSYNEQFF.